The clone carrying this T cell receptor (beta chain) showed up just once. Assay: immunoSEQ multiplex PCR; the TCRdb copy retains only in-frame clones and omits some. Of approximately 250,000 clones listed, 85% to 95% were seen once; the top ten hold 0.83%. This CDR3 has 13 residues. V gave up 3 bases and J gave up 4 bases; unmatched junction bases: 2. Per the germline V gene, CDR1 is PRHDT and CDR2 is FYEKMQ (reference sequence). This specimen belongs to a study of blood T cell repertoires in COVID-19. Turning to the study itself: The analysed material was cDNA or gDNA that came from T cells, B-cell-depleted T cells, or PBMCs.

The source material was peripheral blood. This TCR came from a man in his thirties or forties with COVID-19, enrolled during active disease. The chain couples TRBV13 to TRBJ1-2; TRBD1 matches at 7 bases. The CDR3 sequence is CASSFTGVYGYTF. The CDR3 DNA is TGTGCCAGCAGCTTTACAGGGGTCTATGGCTACACCTTC.